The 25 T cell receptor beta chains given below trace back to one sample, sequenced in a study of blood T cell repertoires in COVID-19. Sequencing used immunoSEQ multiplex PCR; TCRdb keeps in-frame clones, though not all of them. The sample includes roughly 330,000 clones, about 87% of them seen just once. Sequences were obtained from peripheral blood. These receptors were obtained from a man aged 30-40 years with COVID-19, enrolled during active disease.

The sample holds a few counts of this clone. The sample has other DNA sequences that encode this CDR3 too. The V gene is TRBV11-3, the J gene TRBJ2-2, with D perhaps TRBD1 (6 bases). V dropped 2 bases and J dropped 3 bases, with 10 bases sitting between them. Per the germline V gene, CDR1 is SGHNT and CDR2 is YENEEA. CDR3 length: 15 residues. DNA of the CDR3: TGTGCCAGCAGCTTACGAGGGGGAGACACCGGGGAGCTGTTTTTT. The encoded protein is CASSLRGGDTGELFF.

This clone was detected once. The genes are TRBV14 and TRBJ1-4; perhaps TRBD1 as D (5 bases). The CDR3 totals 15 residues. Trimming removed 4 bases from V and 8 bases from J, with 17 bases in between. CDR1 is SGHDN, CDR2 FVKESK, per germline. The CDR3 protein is CASSPGDYLGEKLFF. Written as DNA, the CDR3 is TGTGCCAGCAGCCCCGGGGACTATCTAGGGGAAAAACTGTTTTTT.

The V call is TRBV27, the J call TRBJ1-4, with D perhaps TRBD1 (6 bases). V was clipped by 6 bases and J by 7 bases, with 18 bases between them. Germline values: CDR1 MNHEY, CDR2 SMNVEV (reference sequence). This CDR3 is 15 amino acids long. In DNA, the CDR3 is TGTGCCAGCAGCCTAATGCCAGGGGTCGGTGAAAAACTGTTTTTT. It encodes CASSLMPGVGEKLFF.

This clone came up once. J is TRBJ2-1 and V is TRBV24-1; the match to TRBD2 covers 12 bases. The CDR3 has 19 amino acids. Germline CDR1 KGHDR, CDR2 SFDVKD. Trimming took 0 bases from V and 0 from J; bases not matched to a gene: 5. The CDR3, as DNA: TGTGCCACCAGTGATTTGGGGACTAGCGGGCCCAGCTCCTACAATGAGCAGTTCTTC. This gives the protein CATSDLGTSGPSSYNEQFF.

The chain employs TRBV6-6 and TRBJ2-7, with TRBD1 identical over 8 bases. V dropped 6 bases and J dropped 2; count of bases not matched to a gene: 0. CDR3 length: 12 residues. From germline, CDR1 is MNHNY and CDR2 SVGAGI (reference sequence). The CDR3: CASRDRAYEQYF. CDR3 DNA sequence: TGTGCCAGCAGGGACAGGGCCTACGAGCAGTACTTC.

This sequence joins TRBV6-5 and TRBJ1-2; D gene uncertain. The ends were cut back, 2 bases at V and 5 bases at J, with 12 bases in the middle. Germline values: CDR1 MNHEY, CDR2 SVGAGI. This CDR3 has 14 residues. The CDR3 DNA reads TGTGCCAGCAGTTACAGGGATGAGGGATATGGCTACACCTTC. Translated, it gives CASSYRDEGYGYTF.

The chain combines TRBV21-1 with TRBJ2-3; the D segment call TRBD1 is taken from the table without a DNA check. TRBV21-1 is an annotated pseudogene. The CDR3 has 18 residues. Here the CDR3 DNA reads TGTGCCAGCAGCCCCGCCCGGTGGAGACAGATACTCACAGATACGCAGTATTTT. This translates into CASSPARWRQILTDTQYF.

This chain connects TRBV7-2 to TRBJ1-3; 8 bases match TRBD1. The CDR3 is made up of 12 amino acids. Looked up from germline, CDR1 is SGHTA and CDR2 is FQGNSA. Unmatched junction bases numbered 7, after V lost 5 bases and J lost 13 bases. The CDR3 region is CASSPRTGQIYF. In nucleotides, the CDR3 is TGTGCCAGCAGCCCTCGGACAGGGCAGATATATTTT.

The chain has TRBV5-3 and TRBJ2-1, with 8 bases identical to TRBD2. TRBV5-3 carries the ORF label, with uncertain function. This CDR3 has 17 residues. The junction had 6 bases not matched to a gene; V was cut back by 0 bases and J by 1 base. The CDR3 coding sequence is TGTGCCAGAAGCTTGGCCCAGCGGGGGCCTTCCTACAATGAGCAGTTCTTC. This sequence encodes CARSLAQRGPSYNEQFF.

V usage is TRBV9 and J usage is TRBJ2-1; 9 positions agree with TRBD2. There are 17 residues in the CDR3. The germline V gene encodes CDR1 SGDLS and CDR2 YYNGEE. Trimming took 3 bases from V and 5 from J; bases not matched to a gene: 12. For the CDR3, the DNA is TGTGCCAGCAGCGCATACCTAGCGGGATGGACTAACAATGAGCAGTTCTTC. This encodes CASSAYLAGWTNNEQFF. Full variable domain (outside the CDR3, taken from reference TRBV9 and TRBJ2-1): DSGVTQTPKHLITATGQRVTLRCSPRSGDLSVYWYQQSLDQGLQFLIQYYNGEERAKGNILERFSAQQFPDLHSELNLSSLELGDSALYFCASSAYLAGWTNNEQFFGPGTRLTVL.

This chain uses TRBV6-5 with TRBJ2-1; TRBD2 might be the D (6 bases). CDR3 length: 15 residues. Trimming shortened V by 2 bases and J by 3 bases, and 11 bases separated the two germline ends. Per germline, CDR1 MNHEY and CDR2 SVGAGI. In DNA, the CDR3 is TGTGCCAGCAGTTACCGAGGCGGGAACTACAATGAGCAGTTCTTC. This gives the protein CASSYRGGNYNEQFF.

CDR3 in DNA: TGTGCCAGCAGCCAGGCTATAGACAGGGCCGAGCCATACGAGCAGTACTTC. This translates into CASSQAIDRAEPYEQYF. The rearrangement links TRBV14 to TRBJ2-7; TRBD1 agrees at 7 bases. The CDR3 has 17 residues. The V gene's germline CDR1 is SGHDN and CDR2 FVKESK. The V and J ends lost 3 bases and 4 bases, in that order; junction bases with no gene match: 15.

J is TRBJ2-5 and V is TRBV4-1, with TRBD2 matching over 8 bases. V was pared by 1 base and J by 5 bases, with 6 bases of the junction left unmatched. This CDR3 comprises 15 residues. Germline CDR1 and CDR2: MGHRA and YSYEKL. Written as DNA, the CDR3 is TGCGCCAGCAGCCAAGTGAGCGGGAGTGGGGAGACCCAGTACTTC. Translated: CASSQVSGSGETQYF.

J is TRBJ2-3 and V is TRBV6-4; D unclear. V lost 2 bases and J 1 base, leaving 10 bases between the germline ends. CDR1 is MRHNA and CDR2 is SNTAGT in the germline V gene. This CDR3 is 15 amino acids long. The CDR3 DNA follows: TGTGCCAGCAGTGACGAGGCGTGGGGCACAGATACGCAGTATTTT. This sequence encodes CASSDEAWGTDTQYF.

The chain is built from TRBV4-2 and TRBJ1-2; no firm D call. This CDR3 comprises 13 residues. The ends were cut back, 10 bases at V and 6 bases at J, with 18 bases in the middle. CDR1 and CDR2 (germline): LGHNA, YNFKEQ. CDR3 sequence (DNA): TGTGCCACCAAACTCCCGGGAATGGATGGCTACACCTTC. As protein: CATKLPGMDGYTF.

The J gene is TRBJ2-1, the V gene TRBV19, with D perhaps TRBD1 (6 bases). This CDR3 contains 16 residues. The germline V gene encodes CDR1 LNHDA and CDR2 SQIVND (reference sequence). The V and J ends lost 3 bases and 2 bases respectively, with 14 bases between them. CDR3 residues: CASSMQAGTPYNEQFF. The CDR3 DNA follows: TGTGCCAGTAGTATGCAGGCCGGGACACCCTACAATGAGCAGTTCTTC.

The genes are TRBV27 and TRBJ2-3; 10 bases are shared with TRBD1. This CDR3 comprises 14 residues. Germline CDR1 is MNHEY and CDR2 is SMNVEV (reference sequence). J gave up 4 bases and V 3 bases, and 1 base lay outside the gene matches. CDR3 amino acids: CASSLTGGADTQYF. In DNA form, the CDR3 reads TGTGCCAGCAGTTTGACAGGGGGCGCAGATACGCAGTATTTT.

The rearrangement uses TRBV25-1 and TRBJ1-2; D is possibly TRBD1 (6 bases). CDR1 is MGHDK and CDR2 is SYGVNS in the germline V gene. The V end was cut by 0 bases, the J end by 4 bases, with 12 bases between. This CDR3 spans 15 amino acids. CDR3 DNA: TGTGCCAGCAGTGAATATGAGGGAGGGGGCTATGGCTACACCTTC. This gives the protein CASSEYEGGGYGYTF.

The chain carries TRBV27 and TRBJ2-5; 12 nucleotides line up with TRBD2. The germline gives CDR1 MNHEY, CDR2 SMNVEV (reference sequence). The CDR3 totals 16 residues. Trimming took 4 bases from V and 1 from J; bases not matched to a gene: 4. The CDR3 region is CASSSGLAGFQETQYF. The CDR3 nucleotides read TGTGCCAGCAGTTCCGGACTAGCGGGGTTCCAAGAGACCCAGTACTTC.

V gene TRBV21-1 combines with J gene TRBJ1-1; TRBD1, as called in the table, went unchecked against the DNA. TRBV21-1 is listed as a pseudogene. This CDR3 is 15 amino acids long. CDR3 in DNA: TGTGCCAGCAGCAAAGGGGCAGGGGGGAACACTGAAGCTTTCTTT. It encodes CASSKGAGGNTEAFF.

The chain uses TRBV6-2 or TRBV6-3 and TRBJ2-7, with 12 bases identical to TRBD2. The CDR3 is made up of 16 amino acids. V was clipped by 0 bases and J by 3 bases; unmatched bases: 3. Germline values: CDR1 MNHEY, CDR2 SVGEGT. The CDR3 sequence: CASSYSTSGGNYEQYF. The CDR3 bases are TGTGCCAGCAGTTACTCGACTAGCGGGGGAAACTACGAGCAGTACTTC.

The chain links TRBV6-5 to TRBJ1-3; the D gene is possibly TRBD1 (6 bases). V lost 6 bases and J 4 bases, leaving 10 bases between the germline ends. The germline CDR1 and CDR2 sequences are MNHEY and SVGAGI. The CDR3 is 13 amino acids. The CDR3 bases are TGTGCCAGCAGACCAGGACAGGGAAACACCATATATTTT. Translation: CASRPGQGNTIYF.

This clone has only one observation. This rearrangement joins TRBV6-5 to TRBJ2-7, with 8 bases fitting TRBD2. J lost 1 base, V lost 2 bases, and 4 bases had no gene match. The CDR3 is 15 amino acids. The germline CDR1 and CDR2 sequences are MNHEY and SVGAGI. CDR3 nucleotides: TGTGCCAGCAGTTACGGGGCGGGAGGATCCTACGAGCAGTACTTC. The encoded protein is CASSYGAGGSYEQYF.

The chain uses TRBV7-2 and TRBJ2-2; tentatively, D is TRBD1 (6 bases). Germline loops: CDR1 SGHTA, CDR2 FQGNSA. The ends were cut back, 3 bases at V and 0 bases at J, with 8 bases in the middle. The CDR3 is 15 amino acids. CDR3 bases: TGTGCCAGCAGCTTTGGACAGCCGAACACCGGGGAGCTGTTTTTT. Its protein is CASSFGQPNTGELFF. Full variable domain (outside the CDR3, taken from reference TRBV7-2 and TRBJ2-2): GAGVSQSPSNKVTEKGKDVELRCDPISGHTALYWYRQSLGQGLEFLIYFQGNSAPDKSGLPSDRFSAERTGGSVSTLTIQRTQQEDSAVYLCASSFGQPNTGELFFGEGSRLTVL.

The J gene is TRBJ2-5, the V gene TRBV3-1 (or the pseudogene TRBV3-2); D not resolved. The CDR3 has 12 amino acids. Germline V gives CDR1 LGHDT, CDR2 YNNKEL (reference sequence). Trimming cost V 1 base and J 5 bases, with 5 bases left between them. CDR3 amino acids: CASSQAGETQYF. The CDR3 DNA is TGTGCCAGCAGCCAAGCCGGGGAGACCCAGTACTTC.